This T cell receptor beta chain was sequenced during a study of cytomegalovirus exposure and HLA in healthy donors. Study context: The 110 million or so unique TCR beta sequences, from approximately 170 million T cells, were found by an earlier analysis.

A multiplex PCR was run with 60 Vbeta primers and 13 Jbeta primers. Profiled with immunoSEQ multiplex PCR; TCRdb holds only in-frame clones, not every one. The sample lists about 190,000 clones, almost 80% occurring once. V lost 2 bases, J lost 3 bases, and 9 bases stayed unmatched. CDR3 length: 17 residues. Germline V gene sequence: CDR1 LNHNV, CDR2 YYDKDF (reference sequence). Concerning this clone itself: Its antigen remains unknown.

Study-wide results and limits: DRB1 had the most TCR associations and HLA-C the fewest, a later analysis found, with rates varying by HLA locus.

The sequenced material came from PBMCs. The rearrangement uses TRBV15 and TRBJ2-3; 9 nucleotides match TRBD1. The TCR was taken from a woman between 18 and 30 years old in good health and CMV-seronegative. The CDR3 nucleotides read TGTGCCACCAGCAGACTGACAGGACAGGGGACGACAGATACGCAGTATTTT. Protein product: CATSRLTGQGTTDTQYF.